These 8 T cell receptor beta chains share one sample of origin, sequenced in a study of blood T cell repertoires in COVID-19 (dated by TCRdb to the early 2020s). Libraries were prepared through the immunoSEQ multiplex PCR assay. The source is immuneACCESS, and TCRdb retained only in-frame sequences with V and J called. Part of the clones is not carried over; for the studies checked, unresolved V genes explain less than half of this, and the remainder is unexplained. Counted in this sample were 200,000 to 250,000 clones; approximately 86% of them appeared once. Jointly, the top ten make up less than 8.5% of the sample. The sample was peripheral blood. These receptors all come from an older woman with active or convalescent COVID-19.

This clone was counted only a few times. The chain joins TRBV4-3 to TRBJ1-6, with D unresolved. From germline, CDR1 is LGHNA and CDR2 YSLEER. The V end lost 2 bases, the J end lost 7 bases, and 12 bases lay between the germline ends. The CDR3 is 15 residues long. The CDR3 is CASSQISSKNSPLHF. CDR3 DNA sequence: TGCGCCAGCAGCCAAATCTCTAGTAAAAATTCACCCCTCCACTTT.

The rearrangement uses TRBV9 and TRBJ1-5, with D perhaps TRBD1 (6 bases). The CDR3 extends over 15 amino acids. The V end was cut by 0 bases, the J end by 5 bases, with 12 bases between. Germline CDR1 and CDR2: SGDLS and YYNGEE. Here the CDR3 reads CASSVGGGAYQPQHF. The DNA of the CDR3 is TGTGCCAGCAGCGTAGGTGGGGGGGCCTATCAGCCCCAGCATTTT.

CDR3 nucleotide sequence: TGTGCCAGCAGCCCCCGGACAGGAACCTACGAGCAGTACTTC. Translating gives CASSPRTGTYEQYF. This chain uses TRBV11-3 with TRBJ2-7; TRBD1 matches at 7 bases. Per germline, CDR1 SGHNT and CDR2 YENEEA. The CDR3 length is 14 residues. Unmatched junction bases numbered 6, after V lost 5 bases and J lost 2 bases.

This chain uses TRBV27 with TRBJ1-4; D might be TRBD1 (6 bases). The CDR3 has 14 amino acids. Germline values: CDR1 MNHEY, CDR2 SMNVEV (reference sequence). With 5 bases removed from V and 3 bases from J, the gap between germline ends came to 10 bases. The CDR3 nucleotides are TGTGCCAGCAGTCCCTGGACAGCTAATGAAAAACTGTTTTTT. As protein: CASSPWTANEKLFF.

This chain joins TRBV5-5 and TRBJ2-1; D is perhaps TRBD2 (5 bases). CDR1 and CDR2 from the germline V gene are SGHKS and YYEKEE (reference sequence). This CDR3 comprises 13 residues. The V end was cut by 0 bases, the J end by 9 bases, with 10 bases between. The CDR3 nucleotides read TGTGCCAGCAGCTTGGGGTCCGGGGTTGAGCAGTTCTTC. Its protein product is CASSLGSGVEQFF.

CDR3 protein: CASSIQRAGAGYNEQFF. The CDR3 bases are TGTGCCAGCAGCATACAACGAGCGGGGGCGGGGTACAATGAGCAGTTCTTC. This sequence joins TRBV7-8 and TRBJ2-1; 8 nucleotides agree with TRBD2. The length of the CDR3 is 17 residues. V gave up 5 bases and J gave up 4 bases; unmatched junction bases: 13. In germline, CDR1 is SGHVS, CDR2 FQNEAQ.

The chain employs TRBV6-2 or TRBV6-3 and TRBJ1-2; D is possibly TRBD1 (5 bases). V lost 6 bases and J lost 0, with 14 bases in between. The CDR3 contains 15 residues. The germline V gene encodes CDR1 MNHEY and CDR2 SVGEGT. As DNA, the CDR3 is TGTGCCAGCAGCCCTAGGTGGGGGGCTAACTATGGCTACACCTTC. This sequence encodes CASSPRWGANYGYTF.

V usage is TRBV18 and J usage is TRBJ2-1; D may be TRBD1 (6 bases). Germline V gene sequence: CDR1 KGHSH, CDR2 LQKENI. Deletions cut 6 bases from V and 10 bases from J, with 16 bases between. The CDR3 spans 13 residues. The CDR3 DNA reads as TGTGCCAGCTCGCCCATACAGGGAGACGAGCAGTTCTTC. It specifies CASSPIQGDEQFF.